The 8 T cell receptor beta chains presented below share a single source sample, sequenced in a study of T cells in Graves' hyperthyroidism and ophthalmopathy (dated by TCRdb to about 2019). Preparation of the library involved multiplex PCR. Sequencing instrument: Illumina HiSeq 2000. Amplification of TCR beta CDR3 regions was carried out from RNA transcripts. The first round of RT-PCR for the TCR CDR3 was performed with the HTBI primer set and the Qiagen OneStep RT-PCR kit. TCRdb ran its own pipeline on the public reads, namely fastp trimming at Q25 and MiXCR clone calling, and kept in-frame beta chains. CDR3 protein sequences are deduplicated, and each keeps its most common genes and DNA. For this sample the table gives fewer than 800,000 distinct CDR3 sequences, of which roughly 15% were detected only once. 8.4% of the sample is in the top ten clones. The source material was blood. The receptor set was obtained from a man in his late teens or twenties with Graves' hyperthyroidism.

This clonotype came up many times. The chain employs TRBV7-9 and TRBJ2-7; D is undetermined. The V gene lost 1 base and the J gene lost 3 bases, with 13 bases spanning the gap. The CDR3 is made up of 15 amino acids. Per the germline V gene, CDR1 is SEHNR and CDR2 is FQNEAQ (reference sequence). The CDR3, as DNA: TGTGCCAGCAGCTTAGAGGGTCACGGCTACTACGAGCAGTACTTC. Protein product: CASSLEGHGYYEQYF.

The V gene is TRBV19, the J gene TRBJ1-1; no reliable D call. With 1 base removed from V and 8 bases from J, the gap between germline ends came to 5 bases. The germline gives CDR1 LNHDA, CDR2 SQIVND (reference sequence). The CDR3 has 11 amino acids. DNA for the CDR3: TGTGCCAGTAGTATAGGTTTCGAAGCTTTCTTT. As protein: CASSIGFEAFF. The full variable domain, its missing parts supplied by reference TRBV19 and TRBJ1-1, is DGGITQSPKYLFRKEGQNVTLSCEQNLNHDAMYWYRQDPGQGLRLIYYSQIVNDFQKGDIAEGYSVSREKKESFPLTVTSAQKNPTAFYLCASSIGFEAFFGQGTRLTVV.

This clonotype occurred many times. CDR3 in amino acids: CASSFTGGRNYEQYF. CDR3 coding DNA: TGTGCCAGCAGCTTTACAGGGGGCCGTAACTACGAGCAGTACTTC. The chain recombines TRBV7-9 with TRBJ2-7; 9 nucleotides line up with TRBD1. The CDR3 is 15 residues long. Germline CDR1 reads SEHNR; CDR2 reads FQNEAQ (reference sequence). The ends lost 3 bases at V and 3 bases at J; junction bases unmatched: 6. The variable domain in full, with the rest retrieved from reference TRBV7-9 and TRBJ2-7, is DTGVSQNPRHKITKRGQNVTFRCDPISEHNRLYWYRQTLGQGPEFLTYFQNEAQLEKSRLLSDRFSAERPKGSFSTLEIQRTEQGDSAMYLCASSFTGGRNYEQYFGPGTRLTVT.

In this sample, this clonotype turned up a few times. The chain employs TRBV19 and TRBJ1-1, with a weak D call TRBD1 (5 bases). Between the trimmed V and J ends, which lost 7 bases and 1 base, there was a span of 10 bases. Germline V lookup: CDR1 LNHDA, CDR2 SQIVND (reference sequence). CDR3 length equals 13 residues. The CDR3 DNA is TGTGCCAGTATCGGGGGATGGAACACTGAAGCTTTCTTT. Amino acid sequence: CASIGGWNTEAFF.

This clonotype was observed many times. The chain couples TRBV2 to TRBJ2-1; 8 bases match TRBD2. The junction had 10 bases not matched to a gene; V was cut back by 8 bases and J by 7 bases. CDR1 and CDR2 from the germline V gene are SNHLY and FYNNEI. The CDR3 contains 14 residues. CDR3 sequence reads: CASGRLAGVNEQFF. The CDR3 DNA reads as TGTGCCAGCGGTCGGCTAGCGGGCGTAAATGAGCAGTTCTTC. The full variable domain, in which reference TRBV2 and TRBJ2-1 provide the parts outside the CDR3, is EPEVTQTPSHQVTQMGQEVILRCVPISNHLYFYWYRQILGQKVEFLVSFYNNEISEKSEIFDDQFSVERPDGSNFTLKIRSTKLEDSAMYFCASGRLAGVNEQFFGPGTRLTVL.

This clonotype has only a few counts. The rearrangement links TRBV19 to TRBJ2-1, with D possibly being TRBD2 (6 bases). The V gene's germline CDR1 is LNHDA and CDR2 SQIVND (reference sequence). The CDR3 has 15 residues. V was trimmed by 3 bases and J by 7 bases, leaving 16 bases between them. The CDR3 protein is CASSIQRASANEQFF. In nucleotides, the CDR3 is TGTGCCAGTAGTATCCAGCGGGCAAGTGCGAATGAGCAGTTCTTC.

This clonotype was picked up a small number of times. The chain employs TRBV4-3 and TRBJ2-7, with D unresolved. Germline CDR1 is LGHNA and CDR2 is YSLEER. The CDR3 is made up of 13 amino acids. The V gene lost 1 base and the J gene lost 4 bases, with 8 bases spanning the gap. Here the CDR3 reads CASSQVPAYEQYF. The CDR3 DNA reads TGCGCCAGCAGCCAAGTCCCCGCTTACGAGCAGTACTTC.

This clonotype has just one count. The V gene is TRBV28, the J gene TRBJ2-2; 10 bases align to TRBD1. J lost 7 bases, V lost 8 bases, and 7 bases had no gene match. Germline loops: CDR1 MDHEN, CDR2 SYDVKM. The CDR3 extends over 14 amino acids. The CDR3, as DNA: TGTGCCAGCTATACGGGACAGGGGCACGGGGAGCTGTTTTTT. Translating gives CASYTGQGHGELFF.